Listed here are 30 T cell receptor beta chains from one sample, sequenced in a study of regulatory dendritic cells for organ transplantation. This table comes from immunoSEQ multiplex PCR, and its TCRdb copy is limited to in-frame clones, with some not included. The sample comprises around 30,000 clones, 82% of which are singletons, and around 0.4% rests with the top ten. The sequencing sample was made of naive CD8+ T cells from blood. Specified subset: CD45RA+ naive T cells. These receptors were collected from a human donor in good health.

Notes on this clone: The CDR3 end shows no conserved phenylalanine or tryptophan, and so a read error is likely. The limits of the CDR3 on the DNA are not certain, so only TCRdb's listed CDR3 is given. The chain couples TRBV21-1 to TRBJ2-3; TRBD2 reflects the table's D call only, with no check against the DNA. TRBV21-1 is noted as a pseudogene. 10 amino acids form the CDR3, both terminal residues included. The CDR3 spells CASSKCRLAR.

This clone has only a few counts. V and J are TRBV11-2 and TRBJ1-1, with D possibly TRBD1 on 5 matching bases. CDR1 SGHAT and CDR2 FQNNGV come from the germline V gene. CDR3 size: 13 residues. V lost 5 bases and J 4 bases, leaving 11 bases between the germline ends. The CDR3 nucleotides read TGTGCCAGCAGCAAAGGGGAGGTCACTGAAGCTTTCTTT. Its protein is CASSKGEVTEAFF. The full variable domain, with the rest looked up from reference TRBV11-2 and TRBJ1-1, is EAGVAQSPRYKIIEKRQSVAFWCNPISGHATLYWYQQILGQGPKLLIQFQNNGVVDDSQLPKDRFSAERLKGVDSTLKIQPAKLEDSAVYLCASSKGEVTEAFFGQGTRLTVV.

The rearrangement joins TRBV12-5 to TRBJ2-3; weak D call: TRBD1 (5 bases). CDR3 length: 15 amino acids. The V gene lost 6 bases and the J gene lost 0 bases, with 13 bases spanning the gap. Germline lookup yields CDR1 LGHNT and CDR2 FRNRAP. The CDR3 DNA sequence: TGTGCTAGTGGCCTGACAGACTCTAGCACAGATACGCAGTATTTT. Its translation: CASGLTDSSTDTQYF.

The CDR3 is CASSLGPGLEQFF. CDR3 bases: TGTGCCAGCAGCTTAGGGCCGGGACTAGAGCAGTTCTTC. The chain uses TRBV7-8 and TRBJ2-1, with 7 bases identical to TRBD2. Germline V gene data show CDR1 as SGHVS and CDR2 as FQNEAQ. The CDR3 is 13 amino acids. The V gene end was trimmed by 1 base and the J gene end by 10 bases; junction bases not matched to a gene: 4.

The chain carries TRBV2 and TRBJ1-1; 7 bases align to TRBD1. The CDR3 is 14 amino acids. V dropped 2 bases and J dropped 3; count of bases not matched to a gene: 3. In germline, CDR1 is SNHLY, CDR2 FYNNEI. Here the CDR3 DNA reads TGTGCCAGCAGTGAAACAGGGGCCTACACTGAAGCTTTCTTT. Protein product: CASSETGAYTEAFF.

This chain connects TRBV9 to TRBJ1-1, with D perhaps matching TRBD1 (5 bases). CDR1 and CDR2 (germline): SGDLS, YYNGEE. The V end lost 5 bases, the J end lost 0 bases, and 17 bases lay between the germline ends. The CDR3 contains 16 residues. The CDR3 coding sequence is TGTGCCAGCAGTCCAACTGGGGCGAATCTGAACACTGAAGCTTTCTTT. Residues: CASSPTGANLNTEAFF.

This chain joins TRBV7-9 and TRBJ1-1; TRBD1 agrees at 8 bases. The CDR3 consists of 11 residues. Germline V lookup: CDR1 SEHNR, CDR2 FQNEAQ (reference sequence). V was clipped by 7 bases and J by 12 bases; unmatched bases: 7. This chain's CDR3 is CASTGQGGPFF. DNA of the CDR3: TGTGCCAGCACCGGACAGGGAGGACCTTTCTTT.

Here the CDR3 DNA reads TGTGCCAGCAGCCCGGACATCGGGAATGAGCAGTTCTTC. It encodes CASSPDIGNEQFF. This sequence joins TRBV7-8 and TRBJ2-1; possible D gene TRBD1, 5 bases. Trimming left V 5 bases short and J 7 bases short, with 12 bases between. From germline, CDR1 is SGHVS and CDR2 FQNEAQ. CDR3 length: 13 amino acids.

This clone showed up just a few times. CDR3 nucleotides: TGTGCCAGCAGCTCGACGACTAGCGGGGGAGGAGTTGGAGGGGAGCTGTTTTTT. It is translated as CASSSTTSGGGVGGELFF. The chain has TRBV7-3 and TRBJ2-2; 12 nucleotides agree with TRBD2. V gave up 4 bases and J gave up 8 bases; unmatched junction bases: 14. Looked up from germline, CDR1 is SGHTA and CDR2 is FQGTGA. There are 18 residues in the CDR3. Drawing the rest from reference TRBV7-3 and TRBJ2-2, the complete variable domain is GAGVSQTPSNKVTEKGKYVELRCDPISGHTALYWYRQSLGQGPEFLIYFQGTGAADDSGLPNDRFFAVRPEGSVSTLKIQRTERGDSAVYLCASSSTTSGGGVGGELFFGEGSRLTVL.

This clone was seen a single time. V and J are TRBV19 and TRBJ2-7; the match to TRBD1 covers 7 bases. Germline assignment: CDR1 LNHDA and CDR2 SQIVND (reference sequence). The CDR3 runs to 15 residues. V shed 4 bases and J 0 bases; nucleotides not matched to a gene: 6. The CDR3 DNA reads TGTGCCAGTAGTACCCGGACAGGAAGCTCCTACGAGCAGTACTTC. It translates to CASSTRTGSSYEQYF. Full variable domain (remainder filled in from reference TRBV19 and TRBJ2-7): DGGITQSPKYLFRKEGQNVTLSCEQNLNHDAMYWYRQDPGQGLRLIYYSQIVNDFQKGDIAEGYSVSREKKESFPLTVTSAQKNPTAFYLCASSTRTGSSYEQYFGPGTRLTVT.

This clone came up a few times. The chain combines TRBV27 with TRBJ2-1, with TRBD2 matching 9 bases. This CDR3 has 15 amino acids. Germline CDR1 is MNHEY and CDR2 is SMNVEV (reference sequence). V was pared by 6 bases and J by 6 bases, with 9 bases of the junction left unmatched. The CDR3, as DNA: TGTGCCAGCAGGGCGGGGCGGGGGGGCTTCAATGAGCAGTTCTTC. This encodes CASRAGRGGFNEQFF.

About this clone: Other DNA sequences in this sample translate to the same CDR3. V is TRBV5-1 and J is TRBJ1-1; unclear D gene. The ends were cut back, 4 bases at V and 7 bases at J, with 11 bases in the middle. The germline gives CDR1 SGHRS, CDR2 YFSETQ. The CDR3 extends over 12 amino acids. In DNA form, the CDR3 reads TGCGCCAGCAGCGGCCGAGACATTGAAGCTTTCTTT. Residues: CASSGRDIEAFF.

The chain uses TRBV29-1 and TRBJ2-7; 9 bases match TRBD1. Germline trimming cut 4 bases from V and 4 bases from J; bases unmatched to any gene: 11. The CDR3 sequence is 15 residues long. CDR1 SQVTM and CDR2 ANQGSEA come from the germline V gene. The DNA of the CDR3 is TGCAGCGTTGTCCATCCGACAGGGGGTTTTTACGAGCAGTACTTC. Amino acid sequence: CSVVHPTGGFYEQYF.

The DNA of the CDR3 is TGTGCCAGCAGCGAAGCCCGGGACAGGGTTCGCGAAAAACTGTTTTTT. This translates into CASSEARDRVREKLFF. This rearrangement joins TRBV5-5 to TRBJ1-4, with 9 positions matching TRBD1. The length of the CDR3 is 16 residues. Germline CDR1 is SGHKS and CDR2 is YYEKEE (reference sequence). Trimming at V came to 4 bases and at J to 8 bases, leaving 12 bases not matched to a gene.

The chain links TRBV13 to TRBJ2-2; unclear D gene. The V and J ends lost 2 bases and 4 bases respectively, with 11 bases between them. Germline V gives CDR1 PRHDT, CDR2 FYEKMQ (reference sequence). The CDR3 runs to 15 residues. CDR3 DNA: TGTGCCAGCAGCTTATTTGAGGCCCCCACCGGGGAGCTGTTTTTT. Amino acids: CASSLFEAPTGELFF.

The V gene is TRBV6-6, the J gene TRBJ2-3, with D possibly being TRBD1 (6 bases). Trimming took off 4 bases at V and 1 base at J, with 12 bases between the two ends. The CDR3 consists of 15 residues. CDR1 MNHNY and CDR2 SVGAGI come from the germline V gene (reference sequence). The CDR3 bases are TGTGCCAGCAGTTCCCCGGACAGACGCACAGATACGCAGTATTTT. Encoded protein: CASSSPDRRTDTQYF.

V usage is TRBV9 and J usage is TRBJ2-1; 8 bases are shared with TRBD1. J lost 7 bases, V lost 0 bases, and 3 bases had no gene match. Germline V gives CDR1 SGDLS, CDR2 YYNGEE. This CDR3 comprises 14 residues. The CDR3 here is CASSVDTGGNEQFF. In DNA, the CDR3 is TGTGCCAGCAGCGTAGATACAGGGGGGAATGAGCAGTTCTTC.

This rearrangement joins TRBV5-6 to TRBJ1-2; the D gene is possibly TRBD1 (5 bases). The germline V and J ends were trimmed by 2 bases and 7 bases, with 15 bases remaining between them. The CDR3 covers 14 residues. Per the germline V gene, CDR1 is SGHDT and CDR2 is YYEEEE. CDR3 DNA: TGTGCCAGCAGCTTCGACCAGGGCAAGGCTGGCTACACCTTC. Amino acids: CASSFDQGKAGYTF.

This clone appeared a single time. The chain employs TRBV29-1 and TRBJ1-3; D uncertain. V lost 1 base, J lost 4 bases, and 17 bases lay in between. CDR3 size: 16 residues. Germline CDR1 and CDR2: SQVTM and ANQGSEA. CDR3 sequence (DNA): TGCAGCGTTGAAGGTAGACGGAGCCGCGGGGGAAACACCATATATTTT. This codes for CSVEGRRSRGGNTIYF.

The DNA for the CDR3 is TGCGCCAGCAGCCGCGACACAGGGGGCTATGGCTACACCTTC. It is translated as CASSRDTGGYGYTF. This rearrangement joins TRBV5-1 to TRBJ1-2, with 8 nucleotides matching TRBD1. The trim removed 4 bases at V and 4 bases at J, leaving 6 bases unmatched. CDR1 SGHRS and CDR2 YFSETQ come from the germline V gene. The length of the CDR3 is 14 residues.

This clone was observed a handful of times. The chain is built from TRBV13 and TRBJ1-6; possibly TRBD1 for D (6 bases). In germline, CDR1 is PRHDT, CDR2 FYEKMQ (reference sequence). Deletions cut 0 bases from V and 10 bases from J, with 10 bases between. The CDR3 covers 14 residues. This chain's CDR3 is CASSLGQGGSPLHF. The CDR3 DNA reads TGTGCCAGCAGCTTAGGACAGGGTGGGTCACCCCTCCACTTT.

V gene TRBV2 combines with J gene TRBJ1-1; D not certain. CDR1 is SNHLY and CDR2 is FYNNEI in the germline V gene. The CDR3 contains 14 residues. The V end was cut by 4 bases, the J end by 2 bases, with 11 bases between. The CDR3 region has the DNA TGTGCCAGCAGTGGCCAGTCGGGAAACACTGAAGCTTTCTTT. It encodes CASSGQSGNTEAFF.

The chain uses TRBV27 and TRBJ1-6; tentatively, D is TRBD1 (6 bases). Trimming stripped 2 bases from V and 10 bases from J, with 12 bases between. The CDR3 is made up of 14 amino acids. Germline V gene sequence: CDR1 MNHEY, CDR2 SMNVEV (reference sequence). CDR3 region: CASSLGAGGSPLHF. CDR3 bases: TGTGCCAGCAGTTTAGGAGCTGGGGGCTCACCCCTCCACTTT.

V and J are TRBV13 and TRBJ1-3; D is perhaps TRBD1 (5 bases). Germline V CDR1 and CDR2: PRHDT, FYEKMQ (reference sequence). The V end lost 0 bases, the J end lost 4 bases, and 10 bases lay between the germline ends. This CDR3 has 15 amino acids. CDR3 nucleotide sequence: TGTGCCAGCAGCTTAGGTTCCAGGGCCGGAAACACCATATATTTT. Encoded protein: CASSLGSRAGNTIYF.

The genes are TRBV9 and TRBJ2-2; TRBD1 agrees at 10 bases. The germline gives CDR1 SGDLS, CDR2 YYNGEE. J was trimmed by 5 bases and V by 3 bases; bases with no gene match: 7. The CDR3 loop spans 16 amino acids. DNA of the CDR3: TGTGCCAGCAGCGGACAGGGGGCAGGAACGACCGGGGAGCTGTTTTTT. This gives the protein CASSGQGAGTTGELFF.

The rearrangement joins TRBV9 to TRBJ1-2, with D perhaps TRBD1 (6 bases). CDR3 length: 13 amino acids. Germline CDR1 and CDR2: SGDLS and YYNGEE. V gave up 4 bases and J gave up 6 bases, with 13 bases separating them. For the CDR3, the DNA is TGTGCCAGCAGCACGGGACAAAAAGATGGCTACACCTTC. It codes for CASSTGQKDGYTF. The full variable domain, rest sourced from reference TRBV9 and TRBJ1-2, is DSGVTQTPKHLITATGQRVTLRCSPRSGDLSVYWYQQSLDQGLQFLIQYYNGEERAKGNILERFSAQQFPDLHSELNLSSLELGDSALYFCASSTGQKDGYTFGSGTRLTVV.

The V call is TRBV7-9, the J call TRBJ1-2; a possible D gene is TRBD1 (6 bases). Per the germline V gene, CDR1 is SEHNR and CDR2 is FQNEAQ (reference sequence). The V end lost 3 bases, the J end lost 4 bases, and 15 bases lay between the germline ends. The CDR3 covers 15 residues. The CDR3 nucleotides are TGTGCCAGCAGCTTCCAGGGGAGTATTGGCTATGGCTACACCTTC. This gives the protein CASSFQGSIGYGYTF.

This chain links TRBV7-2 with TRBJ1-2, with TRBD1 matching over 7 bases. J gave up 6 bases and V 3 bases, and 10 bases lay outside the gene matches. This CDR3 comprises 15 residues. CDR1 is SGHTA and CDR2 is FQGNSA in the germline V gene. The CDR3 DNA is TGTGCCAGCAGCTTTAGGGGGCGCTTGGTAAATGGCTACACCTTC. Its protein is CASSFRGRLVNGYTF.

The V call is TRBV25-1, the J call TRBJ1-4; possibly TRBD1 for D (6 bases). This CDR3 is 14 amino acids long. V lost 8 bases to trimming and J lost 3 bases, with 13 bases between them. Germline CDR1 and CDR2: MGHDK and SYGVNS. The CDR3 reads CASARTASNEKLFF. In nucleotides, the CDR3 is TGTGCCAGCGCCAGGACAGCATCTAATGAAAAACTGTTTTTT.

The chain uses TRBV5-6 and TRBJ2-7; possible D gene TRBD2, 6 bases. CDR3 size: 15 residues. Germline V gene lookup returns CDR1 SGHDT and CDR2 YYEEEE. Between the trimmed V and J ends, which lost 1 base and 3 bases, there was a span of 14 bases. DNA for the CDR3: TGTGCCAGCAGCTTGACTTTGGCGGGGTACTACGAGCAGTACTTC. Translating gives CASSLTLAGYYEQYF.